The clone carrying this T cell receptor (beta chain) was seen more than once but under ten times. Antigen specificity is unknown. This sample stems from a study of cytomegalovirus exposure and HLA in healthy donors. Study findings and constraints: A classifier reportedly called cytomegalovirus status with high sensitivity and specificity.

Germline CDR1 SGDLS, CDR2 YYNGEE. This CDR3 is 13 amino acids long. Trimming shortened V by 3 bases and J by 4 bases, and 10 bases separated the two germline ends. PCR employed 60 Vbeta and 13 Jbeta primers. Authors' processing steps: Later work found 80 million to 85 million unique TCR beta chains, with roughly 11 million shared. The protocol was immunoSEQ multiplex PCR, while the TCRdb copy is restricted to in-frame clones and leaves out a portion. V and J calls and clone size are as listed in that table; D and trimming were resolved from the DNA. The table shows around 170,000 clones, with around 80% occurring only once.

This chain joins TRBV9 and TRBJ2-5; D possibly corresponds to TRBD1 (6 bases). The TCR was taken from a man aged 35 to 55 in good health and CMV-seropositive. The sample taken for sequencing was PBMCs. In nucleotides, the CDR3 is TGTGCCAGCAGCGCCCCCAGGGGAGAGACCCAGTACTTC. Protein: CASSAPRGETQYF.